This section outlines one TCR beta chain sequence together with its context. Each cell subset's genomic DNA was divided evenly among several immunoSEQ plates. The data were produced by immunoSEQ multiplex PCR, yet TCRdb's version contains in-frame clones alone and is incomplete. The sample has about 960,000 clones, roughly 72% seen once. V lost 0 bases to trimming and J lost 3 bases, with 5 bases between them. The germline V gene encodes CDR1 ENHRY and CDR2 SYGVKD. The CDR3 has 13 residues. The study drew all its donors from Caucasian adults living in Nashville, Tennessee. Researchers partitioned CD4+ cells into CD45RA+ naive and CD45RA-negative memory subsets. These data originate in a study of shared clonotypes between healthy human individuals.

Material for sequencing was memory CD4+ T cells sorted from blood. Subset in this sample: CD45RA-negative fraction. This chain links TRBV10-3 with TRBJ2-5; unclear D gene. The sequence was obtained from a man between 18 and 29 years old in good health. CDR3 amino acids: CAISESPEETQYF. The CDR3 bases are TGTGCCATCAGTGAGTCCCCTGAAGAGACCCAGTACTTC.